This TCR beta chain was recovered during a study of neurological immune-mediated disorders. Study-wide background: The approximately 34 multiple sclerosis patients comprised 31 relapsing-remitting and 3 secondary progressive cases.

The team produced cDNA through 5'RACE using 10-nucleotide random UMIs. TCRdb re-analysed the 5' RACE reads in MiXCR, keeping a single row per CDR3 protein. The data show approximately 89,000 distinct CDR3 sequences, around 4.7% seen once. Whole-study findings and limits: Expanded clones shared no identical CDR3 amino acid sequences across subjects, which suggested private TCR-beta repertoires in all groups. Repertoires from 18 of 34 multiple sclerosis patients grouped phylogenetically into a related-CDR3 cluster, suggesting a possible signature.

The time point: longitudinal time-point 3. As to this clonotype: No antigen is known for it.

V was trimmed by 2 bases and J by 0 bases, leaving 11 bases between them. Germline CDR1 and CDR2: SGHNT and YYREEE (reference sequence). The CDR3 contains 15 residues. What was sequenced was PBMCs. J is TRBJ1-2 and V is TRBV5-4; possibly TRBD1 for D (5 bases). The clonotype was recovered from an older woman with multiple sclerosis. CDR3 in DNA: TGTGCCAGCAGCTTAGGGGCCAGCTCTAACTATGGCTACACCTTC. It is translated as CASSLGASSNYGYTF.